The 17 T cell receptor beta chains below come from one sample, sequenced in a study of Ad26.COV2.S vaccination and SARS-CoV-2 variants. Sequenced by immunoSEQ multiplex PCR; TCRdb stores in-frame clones only, minus some. The repertoire includes hundreds of thousands of clones, around 88% of them detected once, and about 10% sits in the top ten. As to treatment: 19 received Ad26.COV2.S at low or high dose, single or two shots; 5 received placebo; per-sample allocation not given. Each sample was drawn 63 days after the first injection (of vaccine or placebo). Sequenced material: peripheral blood, taken in a trial of Ad26.COV2.S vaccine versus placebo. These receptor sequences come from a person aged 18-65 years who received the Ad26.COV2.S COVID-19 vaccine or a placebo.

The J gene is TRBJ2-2, the V gene TRBV19, with D tentatively TRBD2 (5 bases). The CDR3 extends over 16 amino acids. Trimming removed 6 bases from V and 3 bases from J, with 17 bases in between. Germline CDR1 reads LNHDA; CDR2 reads SQIVND (reference sequence). CDR3 amino acids: CASRSGRAQDTGELFF. The DNA of the CDR3 is TGTGCCAGTAGGAGCGGACGCGCGCAAGACACCGGGGAGCTGTTTTTT. The whole variable domain, filled in from reference TRBV19 and TRBJ2-2, reads DGGITQSPKYLFRKEGQNVTLSCEQNLNHDAMYWYRQDPGQGLRLIYYSQIVNDFQKGDIAEGYSVSREKKESFPLTVTSAQKNPTAFYLCASRSGRAQDTGELFFGEGSRLTVL.

The CDR3 DNA reads TGCGCCAGCAGCCCTCGACTAGCGGGAGAACAAGAGACCCAGTACTTC. It yields the protein CASSPRLAGEQETQYF. This chain connects TRBV4-1 to TRBJ2-5; 12 bases fit TRBD2. The CDR3 runs 16 residues. J gave up 2 bases and V 4 bases, and 5 bases lay outside the gene matches. Per germline, CDR1 MGHRA and CDR2 YSYEKL.

CDR3 nucleotides: TGTGCCAGCACCCCGACTAGAATACGCCGGAATGAGCAGTTCTTC. It specifies CASTPTRIRRNEQFF. The genes are TRBV11-1 and TRBJ2-1; tentatively, D is TRBD2 (6 bases). CDR1 SGHAT and CDR2 FQDESV come from the germline V gene (reference sequence). Trimming took off 7 bases at V and 7 bases at J, with 20 bases between the two ends. The CDR3 is made up of 15 amino acids.

The chain carries TRBV10-3 and TRBJ2-3; TRBD2 matches at 14 bases. The CDR3 spans 15 residues. Germline-derived CDR1 and CDR2 are ENHRY and SYGVKD. Germline trimming cut 8 bases from V and 3 bases from J; bases unmatched to any gene: 4. The CDR3 DNA is TGTGCCATCGGGGGACTAGCGGGAGCGACAGATACGCAGTATTTT. It is translated as CAIGGLAGATDTQYF.

The chain carries TRBV24-1 and TRBJ2-2; no reliable D call. Germline V CDR1 and CDR2: KGHDR, SFDVKD. V dropped 3 bases and J dropped 6 bases, with 10 bases sitting between them. The CDR3 sequence is 14 residues long. The CDR3 DNA is TGTGCCACCAGTGATGCTAGGGTGTCCGGGGAGCTGTTTTTT. It is translated as CATSDARVSGELFF.

This clone was detected once. The chain recombines TRBV5-4 with TRBJ2-5, with 7 bases matching TRBD1. V was clipped by 0 bases and J by 1 base; unmatched bases: 0. Germline CDR1 and CDR2: SGHNT and YYREEE (reference sequence). This CDR3 is built from 14 residues. CDR3 coding DNA: TGTGCCAGCAGCTTGGGGGACAGCCAAGAGACCCAGTACTTC. The encoded protein is CASSLGDSQETQYF. The complete variable domain, with remaining parts taken from reference TRBV5-4 and TRBJ2-5, reads ETGVTQSPTHLIKTRGQQVTLRCSSQSGHNTVSWYQQALGQGPQFIFQYYREEENGRGNFPPRFSGLQFPNYSSELNVNALELDDSALYLCASSLGDSQETQYFGPGTRLLVL.

V and J are TRBV19 and TRBJ2-4, with no clear D. Germline assignment: CDR1 LNHDA and CDR2 SQIVND (reference sequence). This CDR3 contains 14 residues. V was pared by 7 bases and J by 4 bases, with 14 bases between. The CDR3 nucleotides are TGTGCCAGTAATTCCCGGACCCTTAAAAACATTCAGTACTTC. It codes for CASNSRTLKNIQYF.

The rearrangement joins TRBV4-1 to TRBJ1-6; D perhaps matches TRBD1 (6 bases). Germline V lookup: CDR1 MGHRA, CDR2 YSYEKL. The length of the CDR3 is 15 residues. Trimming stripped 1 base from V and 8 bases from J, with 12 bases between. The CDR3 DNA is TGCGCCAGCAGCCAAGCAATCTACAGGGATTCACCCCTCCACTTT. Translated: CASSQAIYRDSPLHF.

The rearrangement uses TRBV27 and TRBJ2-5; 8 nucleotides match TRBD2. The V segment lost 5 bases and the J segment 2 bases; nucleotides outside the gene matches: 10. The germline gives CDR1 MNHEY, CDR2 SMNVEV (reference sequence). The CDR3 runs 16 residues. CDR3 sequence reads: CASSPHVTSGQETQYF. The CDR3 DNA sequence: TGTGCCAGCAGTCCCCACGTAACTAGCGGACAAGAGACCCAGTACTTC.

The table lists this clone with a count of one. The chain's CDR3 is CATSRGSTGQETQYF. The CDR3, as DNA: TGTGCCACCAGCAGAGGGAGCACAGGTCAAGAGACCCAGTACTTC. This rearrangement joins TRBV15 to TRBJ2-5; perhaps TRBD1 as D (5 bases). Germline CDR1 LNHNV, CDR2 YYDKDF (reference sequence). The CDR3 has 15 amino acids. V lost 1 base and J 2 bases, leaving 11 bases between the germline ends. Full variable domain (rest looked up from reference TRBV15 and TRBJ2-5): DAMVIQNPRYQVTQFGKPVTLSCSQTLNHNVMYWYQQKSSQAPKLLFHYYDKDFNNEADTPDNFQSRRPNTSFCFLDIRSPGLGDTAMYLCATSRGSTGQETQYFGPGTRLLVL.

V is TRBV2 and J is TRBJ2-1; D unclear. The germline CDR1 and CDR2 sequences are SNHLY and FYNNEI. CDR3 length: 12 residues. Trimming pared 4 bases from V and 6 bases from J, leaving 7 bases between. Here the CDR3 DNA reads TGTGCCAGCAGTGTTACCCGCAATGAGCAGTTCTTC. Amino acids: CASSVTRNEQFF.

V gene TRBV10-3 combines with J gene TRBJ2-1; no definite D call. Germline V gives CDR1 ENHRY, CDR2 SYGVKD. The CDR3 is 11 residues long. Between the trimmed V and J ends, which lost 6 bases and 7 bases, there was a span of 7 bases. The CDR3 nucleotides are TGTGCCATCAGCTTTTCGAATGAGCAGTTCTTC. Translation gives CAISFSNEQFF.

This clone was seen repeatedly, ten times or more. The V call is TRBV2, the J call TRBJ2-7, with 9 bases fitting TRBD1. Unmatched junction bases numbered 9, after V lost 5 bases and J lost 4 bases. The CDR3 sequence is 15 residues long. Germline V gives CDR1 SNHLY, CDR2 FYNNEI. CDR3 nucleotides: TGTGCCAGCAGTAAATACGGGACAGGGCAATACGAGCAGTACTTC. Amino acids: CASSKYGTGQYEQYF.

The V gene is TRBV4-1, the J gene TRBJ2-2; tentative D call: TRBD2 (6 bases). Looked up from germline, CDR1 is MGHRA and CDR2 is YSYEKL. This CDR3 region has 17 residues. Trimming shortened V by 1 base and J by 6 bases, and 18 bases separated the two germline ends. CDR3 DNA: TGCGCCAGCAGCCAAGGCCACGGGCTAGCGTTGGCCGGGGAGCTGTTTTTT. Translating gives CASSQGHGLALAGELFF.

A note on this clone: The limits of the CDR3 on the DNA are not certain, so only TCRdb's listed CDR3 is given. This rearrangement joins TRBV28 to TRBJ1-6; the table names TRBD1, a call not compared with the DNA. The germline V gene encodes CDR1 MDHEN and CDR2 SYDVKM. The CDR3 has 16 residues if both end residues are counted. CDR3 protein: CASSTSTGGLNSPLHF.

The chain couples TRBV9 to TRBJ2-1, with 10 nucleotides matching TRBD2. The V gene's germline CDR1 is SGDLS and CDR2 YYNGEE. V lost 0 bases, J lost 6 bases, and 6 bases stayed unmatched. This CDR3 contains 16 residues. CDR3 nucleotides: TGTGCCAGCAGCGTAGATCCTAGCGGGAGCCTCAATGAGCAGTTCTTC. This codes for CASSVDPSGSLNEQFF. The variable domain in full, with the rest retrieved from reference TRBV9 and TRBJ2-1, is DSGVTQTPKHLITATGQRVTLRCSPRSGDLSVYWYQQSLDQGLQFLIQYYNGEERAKGNILERFSAQQFPDLHSELNLSSLELGDSALYFCASSVDPSGSLNEQFFGPGTRLTVL.

The rearrangement joins TRBV11-2 to TRBJ1-2; the match to TRBD1 covers 11 bases. V was pared by 3 bases and J by 1 base, with 1 base of the junction left unmatched. Germline-derived CDR1 and CDR2 are SGHAT and FQNNGV. The length of the CDR3 is 15 residues. The CDR3 spells CASSLDRGLNYGYTF. Written as DNA, the CDR3 is TGTGCCAGCAGCTTGGACAGGGGGCTTAACTATGGCTACACCTTC.